Below, one TCR beta chain is given with its context. Generated by immunoSEQ multiplex PCR, the TCRdb table keeps only in-frame clones and is missing some. This sample has roughly 100,000 clones, with more than 75% found just once. This entry comes from a study of T cell clones after liver transplantation. V gave up 3 bases and J gave up 6 bases, with 12 bases separating them. Germline V CDR1 and CDR2: LNHDA, SQIVND (reference sequence). This CDR3 is 14 amino acids long. Sequences were derived from CD4+ T cells from blood, sampled before liver transplant. This TCR came from a human donor who received a liver transplant. The chain carries TRBV19 and TRBJ2-1; D unresolved. In DNA, the CDR3 is TGTGCCAGTAGTATTTACGTGAGTCGCAATGAGCAGTTCTTC. Translating it yields CASSIYVSRNEQFF. Full variable domain (outside the CDR3, taken from reference TRBV19 and TRBJ2-1): DGGITQSPKYLFRKEGQNVTLSCEQNLNHDAMYWYRQDPGQGLRLIYYSQIVNDFQKGDIAEGYSVSREKKESFPLTVTSAQKNPTAFYLCASSIYVSRNEQFFGPGTRLTVL.